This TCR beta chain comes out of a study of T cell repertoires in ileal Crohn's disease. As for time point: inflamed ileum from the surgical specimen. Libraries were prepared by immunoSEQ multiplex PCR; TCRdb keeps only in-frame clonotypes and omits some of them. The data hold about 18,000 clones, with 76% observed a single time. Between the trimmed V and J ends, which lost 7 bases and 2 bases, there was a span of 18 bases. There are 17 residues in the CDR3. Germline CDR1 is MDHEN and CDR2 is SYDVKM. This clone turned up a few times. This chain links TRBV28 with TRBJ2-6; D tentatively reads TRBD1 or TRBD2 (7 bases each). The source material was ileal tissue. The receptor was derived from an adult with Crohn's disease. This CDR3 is CASTVKGAGAGANVLTF. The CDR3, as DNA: TGTGCCAGCACCGTTAAGGGGGCGGGGGCTGGGGCCAACGTCCTGACTTTC.